A single sample is the source of the 14 T cell receptor beta chains below, sequenced in a study of T cells expressing NK-cell markers. TCRdb reanalyzed the 5' RACE reads, giving one entry per CDR3 protein sequence and no DNA. The table gives 300,000 to 500,000 distinct CDR3 sequences; the top ten clones make up roughly 10% of it. The specimen was blood T cells: a sorted CD56 or NKG2C T cell subset, CD4+ or CD8+ T cells, or bulk PBMC T cells (not recorded which). Receptors originate from a woman aged 50 to 65 in good health.

The rearrangement uses TRBV20-1 and TRBJ2-3. Germline CDR1 DFQATT, CDR2 SNEGSKA (reference sequence). CDR3 size: 11 residues. The CDR3 is CRALATDTQYF.

This sequence joins TRBV6-5 and TRBJ1-2. CDR3 length: 15 amino acids. Germline V gives CDR1 MNHEY, CDR2 SVGAGI. CDR3 in amino acids: CASSYSAADGYGYTF.

The V and J genes are TRBV7-2 and TRBJ1-2. This CDR3 comprises 15 residues. CDR1 SGHTA and CDR2 FQGNSA come from the germline V gene. The CDR3 sequence: CASSLVPAANYGYTF.

This sequence joins TRBV28 and TRBJ2-1. The CDR3 is made up of 14 amino acids. The germline CDR1 and CDR2 sequences are MDHEN and SYDVKM. The CDR3 spells CASSLVFADPEQFF.

V and J are TRBV3-1 and TRBJ1-6; TCRdb indicates TRBD1, and absent DNA this call remains unverified. The CDR3 totals 15 residues. Germline lookup yields CDR1 LGHDT and CDR2 YNNKEL (reference sequence). The chain's CDR3 is CASSQGDRYNSPLHF.

J is TRBJ1-1 and V is TRBV5-5; lacking DNA, the TRBD1 call made by TCRdb goes unchecked. This CDR3 has 13 residues. Germline values: CDR1 SGHKS, CDR2 YYEKEE (reference sequence). The chain's CDR3 is CASSPLRNTEAFF. Supplemented by reference TRBV5-5 and TRBJ1-1, the full variable domain reads DAGVTQSPTHLIKTRGQQVTLRCSPISGHKSVSWYQQVLGQGPQFIFQYYEKEERGRGNFPDRFSARQFPNYSSELNVNALLLGDSALYLCASSPLRNTEAFFGQGTRLTVV.

J is TRBJ2-3 and V is TRBV2; TCRdb picks TRBD2, but there is no DNA to check that call. Germline lookup yields CDR1 SNHLY and CDR2 FYNNEI. CDR3 length equals 14 residues. CDR3: CASSQTSDQDTQYF.

The chain uses TRBV3-1 and TRBJ2-1; TCRdb selects TRBD2, and the lack of DNA leaves this call unchecked. The CDR3 totals 14 residues. Germline CDR1 is LGHDT and CDR2 is YNNKEL (reference sequence). The CDR3 is CASSPPTSYGEQFF.

The chain uses TRBV2 and TRBJ2-1; without DNA, the TCRdb call of TRBD2 cannot be checked. Germline V gene data show CDR1 as SNHLY and CDR2 as FYNNEI. The CDR3 contains 20 residues. CDR3 loop: CASSTAGTSGKGRSYNEQFF.

The chain has TRBV5-1 and TRBJ2-7. The CDR3 covers 13 residues. The V gene's germline CDR1 is SGHRS and CDR2 YFSETQ. This CDR3 is CASSSDLTYEQYF.

V gene TRBV6-1 combines with J gene TRBJ2-7. The CDR3 runs to 11 residues. Germline loops: CDR1 MNHNS, CDR2 SASEGT. The CDR3 reads CAYKWGSEQYF.

The chain is built from TRBV6-1 and TRBJ2-1; TCRdb designates TRBD2, a call that cannot be tested without DNA. There are 16 residues in the CDR3. The V gene's germline CDR1 is MNHNS and CDR2 SASEGT. CDR3 residues: CAILGYGDSLEDEQFF.

This rearrangement joins TRBV29-1 to TRBJ1-1; lacking DNA, the TRBD1 call made by TCRdb goes unchecked. The CDR3 runs to 14 residues. Germline V gives CDR1 SQVTM, CDR2 ANQGSEA. CDR3 in amino acids: CSVVQRAANTEAFF.

The gene calls are TRBV5-1 and TRBJ2-1; TCRdb picks TRBD2, but there is no DNA to check that call. CDR1 SGHRS and CDR2 YFSETQ come from the germline V gene. CDR3 size: 15 residues. CDR3 region: CASSLGGTSQDEQFF.